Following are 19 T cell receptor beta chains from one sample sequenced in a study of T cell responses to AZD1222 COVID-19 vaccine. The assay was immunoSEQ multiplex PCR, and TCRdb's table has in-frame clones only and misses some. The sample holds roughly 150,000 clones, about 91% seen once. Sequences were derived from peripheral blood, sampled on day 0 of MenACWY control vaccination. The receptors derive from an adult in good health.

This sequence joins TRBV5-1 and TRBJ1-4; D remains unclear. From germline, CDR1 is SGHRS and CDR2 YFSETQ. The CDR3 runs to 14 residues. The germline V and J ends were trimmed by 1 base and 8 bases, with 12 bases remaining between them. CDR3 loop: CASSLRTPGEKLFF. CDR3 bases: TGCGCCAGCAGCTTGAGAACTCCGGGGGAAAAACTGTTTTTT.

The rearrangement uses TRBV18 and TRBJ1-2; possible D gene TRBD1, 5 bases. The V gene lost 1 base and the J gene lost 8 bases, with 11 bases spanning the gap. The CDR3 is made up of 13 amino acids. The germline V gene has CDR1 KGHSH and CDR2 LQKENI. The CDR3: CASSPQKQDGYTF. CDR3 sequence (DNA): TGTGCCAGCTCACCACAAAAACAGGACGGCTACACCTTC.

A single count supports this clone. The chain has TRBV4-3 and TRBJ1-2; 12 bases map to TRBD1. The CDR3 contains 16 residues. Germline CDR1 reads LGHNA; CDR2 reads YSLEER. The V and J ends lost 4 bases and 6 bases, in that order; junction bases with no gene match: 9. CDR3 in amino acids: CASSLNIGTGGHGYTF. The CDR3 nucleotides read TGCGCCAGCAGCCTTAACATCGGGACAGGGGGCCATGGCTACACCTTC.

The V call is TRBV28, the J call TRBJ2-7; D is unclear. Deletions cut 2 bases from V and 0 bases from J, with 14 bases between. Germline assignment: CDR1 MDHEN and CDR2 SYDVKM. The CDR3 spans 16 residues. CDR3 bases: TGTGCCAGCAGTTTAGGACGTGCCCTGAGCTCCTACGAGCAGTACTTC. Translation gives CASSLGRALSSYEQYF. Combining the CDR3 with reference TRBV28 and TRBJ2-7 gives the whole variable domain DVKVTQSSRYLVKRTGEKVFLECVQDMDHENMFWYRQDPGLGLRLIYFSYDVKMKEKGDIPEGYSVSREKKERFSLILESASTNQTSMYLCASSLGRALSSYEQYFGPGTRLTVT.

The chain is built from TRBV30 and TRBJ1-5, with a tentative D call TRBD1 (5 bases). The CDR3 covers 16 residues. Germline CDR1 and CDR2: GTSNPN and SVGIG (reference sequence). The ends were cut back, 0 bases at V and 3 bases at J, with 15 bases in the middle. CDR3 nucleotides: TGTGCCTGGAGTGTGGGGGGAGGACCCCTCAATCAGCCCCAGCATTTT. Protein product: CAWSVGGGPLNQPQHF.

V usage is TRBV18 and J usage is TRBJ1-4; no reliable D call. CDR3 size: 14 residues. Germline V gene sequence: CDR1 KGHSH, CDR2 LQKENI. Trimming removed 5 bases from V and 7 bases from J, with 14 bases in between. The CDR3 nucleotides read TGTGCCAGCTCAGAGGACGCAAGATTTGAAAAACTGTTTTTT. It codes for CASSEDARFEKLFF.

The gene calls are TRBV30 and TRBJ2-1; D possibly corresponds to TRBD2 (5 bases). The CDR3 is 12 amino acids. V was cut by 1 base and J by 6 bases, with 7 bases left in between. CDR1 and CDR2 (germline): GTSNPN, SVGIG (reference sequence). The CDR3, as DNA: TGTGCCTGGAGTGACCGGGGCAATGAGCAGTTCTTC. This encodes CAWSDRGNEQFF. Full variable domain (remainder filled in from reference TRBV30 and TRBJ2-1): SQTIHQWPATLVQPVGSPLSLECTVEGTSNPNLYWYRQAAGRGLQLLFYSVGIGQISSEVPQNLSASRPQDRQFILSSKKLLLSDSGFYLCAWSDRGNEQFFGPGTRLTVL.

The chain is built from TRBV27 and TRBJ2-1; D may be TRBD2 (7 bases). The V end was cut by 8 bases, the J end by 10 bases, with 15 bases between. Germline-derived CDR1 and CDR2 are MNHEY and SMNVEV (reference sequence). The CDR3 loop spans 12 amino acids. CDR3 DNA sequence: TGTGCCAGCTCCCAATGGGGGGGCGAGCAGTTCTTC. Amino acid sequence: CASSQWGGEQFF.

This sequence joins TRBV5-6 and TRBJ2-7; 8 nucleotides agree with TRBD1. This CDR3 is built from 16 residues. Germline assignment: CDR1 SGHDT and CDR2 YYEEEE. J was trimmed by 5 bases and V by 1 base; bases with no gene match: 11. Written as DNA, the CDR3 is TGTGCCAGCAGCTTGCGGGGGACAGGTGTATTTGACGAGCAGTACTTC. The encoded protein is CASSLRGTGVFDEQYF.

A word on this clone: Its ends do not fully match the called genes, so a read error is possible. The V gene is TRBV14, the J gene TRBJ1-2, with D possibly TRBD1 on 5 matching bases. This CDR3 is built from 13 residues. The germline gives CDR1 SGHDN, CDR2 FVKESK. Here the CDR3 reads CASSQERGRGCTF. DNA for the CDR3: TGTGCCAGCAGCCAAGAACGGGGGAGGGGCTGCACCTTC.

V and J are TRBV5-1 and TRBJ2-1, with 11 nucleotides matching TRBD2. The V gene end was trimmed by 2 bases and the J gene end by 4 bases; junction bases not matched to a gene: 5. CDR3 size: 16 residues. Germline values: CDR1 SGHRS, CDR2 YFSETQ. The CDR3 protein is CASSLTGTSGYNEQFF. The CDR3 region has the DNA TGCGCCAGCAGCTTAACCGGGACTAGCGGTTACAATGAGCAGTTCTTC.

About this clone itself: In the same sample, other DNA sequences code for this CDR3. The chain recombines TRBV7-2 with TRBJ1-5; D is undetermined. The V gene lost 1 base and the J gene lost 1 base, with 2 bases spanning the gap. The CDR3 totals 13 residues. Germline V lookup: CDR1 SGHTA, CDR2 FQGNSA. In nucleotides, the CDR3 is TGTGCCAGCAGCTTAGTGAGCAATCAGCCCCAGCATTTT. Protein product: CASSLVSNQPQHF.

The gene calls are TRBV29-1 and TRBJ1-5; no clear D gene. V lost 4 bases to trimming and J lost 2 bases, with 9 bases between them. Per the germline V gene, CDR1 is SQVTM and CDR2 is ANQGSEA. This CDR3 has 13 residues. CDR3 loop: CSVAADGNQPQHF. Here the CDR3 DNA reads TGCAGCGTTGCCGCGGACGGCAATCAGCCCCAGCATTTT.

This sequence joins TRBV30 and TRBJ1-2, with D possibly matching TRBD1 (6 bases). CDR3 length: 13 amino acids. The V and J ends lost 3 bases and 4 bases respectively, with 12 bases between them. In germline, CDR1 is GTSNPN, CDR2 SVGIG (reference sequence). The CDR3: CAWRDSNLYGYTF. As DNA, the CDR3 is TGTGCCTGGAGGGACAGCAACCTCTATGGCTACACCTTC.

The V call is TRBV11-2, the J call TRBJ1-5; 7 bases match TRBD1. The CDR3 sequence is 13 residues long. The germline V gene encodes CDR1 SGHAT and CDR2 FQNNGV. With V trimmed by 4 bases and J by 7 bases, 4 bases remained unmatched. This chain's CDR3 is CASSYDREQPQHF. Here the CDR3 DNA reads TGTGCCAGCAGCTACGACAGGGAACAGCCCCAGCATTTT.

CDR3 in DNA: TGTGCCACCAGCAGAGATTCCGGGACCGGGGAGCTGTTTTTT. It translates to CATSRDSGTGELFF. The rearrangement uses TRBV15 and TRBJ2-2; D call uncertain. Trimming left V 0 bases short and J 5 bases short, with 7 bases between. The CDR3 runs to 14 residues. Germline loops: CDR1 LNHNV, CDR2 YYDKDF (reference sequence).

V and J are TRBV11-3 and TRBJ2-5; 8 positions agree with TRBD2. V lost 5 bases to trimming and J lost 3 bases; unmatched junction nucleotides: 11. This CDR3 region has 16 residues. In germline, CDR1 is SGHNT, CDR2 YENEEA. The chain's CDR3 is CASSESTKGLEETQYF. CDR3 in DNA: TGTGCCAGCAGCGAATCGACAAAGGGACTAGAAGAGACCCAGTACTTC.

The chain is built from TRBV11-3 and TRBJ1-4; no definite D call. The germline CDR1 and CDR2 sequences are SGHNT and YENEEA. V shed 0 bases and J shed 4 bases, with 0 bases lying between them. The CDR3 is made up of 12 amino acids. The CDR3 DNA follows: TGTGCCAGCAGCTTAGATAATGAAAAACTGTTTTTT. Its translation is CASSLDNEKLFF.

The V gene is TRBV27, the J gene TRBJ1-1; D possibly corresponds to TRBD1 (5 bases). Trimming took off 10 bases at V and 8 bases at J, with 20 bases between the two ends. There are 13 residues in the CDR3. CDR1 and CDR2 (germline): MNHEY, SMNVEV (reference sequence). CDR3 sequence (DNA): TGTGCCACCCAAATAACGGGGGTTAGCGAAGCTTTCTTT. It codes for CATQITGVSEAFF.